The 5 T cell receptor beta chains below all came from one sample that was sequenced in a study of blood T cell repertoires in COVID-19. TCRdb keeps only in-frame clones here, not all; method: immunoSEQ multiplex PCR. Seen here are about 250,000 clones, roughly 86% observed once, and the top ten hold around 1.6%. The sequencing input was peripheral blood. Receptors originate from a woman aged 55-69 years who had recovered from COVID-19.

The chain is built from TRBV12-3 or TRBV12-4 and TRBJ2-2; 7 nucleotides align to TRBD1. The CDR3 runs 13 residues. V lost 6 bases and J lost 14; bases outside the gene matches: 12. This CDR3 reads CASSLYNRGDLFF. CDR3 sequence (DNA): TGTGCCAGCAGCTTATACAACAGGGGTGACCTGTTTTTT.

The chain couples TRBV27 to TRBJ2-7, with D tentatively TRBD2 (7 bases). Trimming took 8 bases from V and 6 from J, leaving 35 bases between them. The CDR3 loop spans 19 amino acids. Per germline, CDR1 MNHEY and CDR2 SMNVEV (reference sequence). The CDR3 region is CASPGGPSDQGPEGLEQYF. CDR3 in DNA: TGTGCCAGCCCGGGGGGACCGTCGGACCAGGGGCCAGAGGGTCTCGAGCAGTACTTC.

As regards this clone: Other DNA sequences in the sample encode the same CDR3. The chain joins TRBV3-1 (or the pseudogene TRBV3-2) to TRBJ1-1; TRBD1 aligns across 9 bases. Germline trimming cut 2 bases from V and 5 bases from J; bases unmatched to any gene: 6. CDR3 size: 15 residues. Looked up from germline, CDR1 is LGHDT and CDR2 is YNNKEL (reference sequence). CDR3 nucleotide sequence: TGTGCCAGCAGCCAAACTGGACAGGGGAGGACTGAAGCTTTCTTT. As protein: CASSQTGQGRTEAFF.

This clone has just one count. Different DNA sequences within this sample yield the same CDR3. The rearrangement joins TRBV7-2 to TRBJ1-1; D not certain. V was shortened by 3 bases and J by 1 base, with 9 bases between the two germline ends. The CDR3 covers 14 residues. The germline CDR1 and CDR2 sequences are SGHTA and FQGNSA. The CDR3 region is CASSFTPGNTEAFF. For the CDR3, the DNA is TGTGCCAGCAGCTTCACCCCAGGGAACACTGAAGCTTTCTTT.

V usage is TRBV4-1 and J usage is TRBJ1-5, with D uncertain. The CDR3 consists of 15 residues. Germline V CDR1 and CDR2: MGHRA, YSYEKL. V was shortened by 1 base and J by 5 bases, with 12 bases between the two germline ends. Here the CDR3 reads CASSQVSAADQPQHF. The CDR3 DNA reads TGCGCCAGCAGCCAAGTATCAGCGGCCGATCAGCCCCAGCATTTT.